This is a list of T cell receptor beta chains from one sample in a study of T cells in Graves' hyperthyroidism and ophthalmopathy. TCRdb processed the multiplex PCR reads anew with MiXCR; each CDR3 protein has one entry. The sample carries about 210,000 distinct CDR3 sequences, roughly a sixth recorded once. Sequenced sample: blood. The receptor set was obtained from a man aged 45 to 65 with Graves' hyperthyroidism. CDR3s include the opening cysteine and the closing phenylalanine or tryptophan. A D gene is named only where the DNA matches it firmly. The size field is filled for only some rows; it gives once, few, many or a size class.

>TRBV28|many|TRBJ1-1|14|-
CASIWGPGNTEAFF
TGTGCCAGTATATGGGGGCCGGGGAACACTGAAGCTTTCTTT
>TRBV6-7|-|TRBJ2-4|16|-
CASSYVRRAAKNIQYF
TGTGCCAGCAGTTACGTACGCAGGGCGGCCAAAAACATTCAGTACTTC
>TRBV5-1|-|TRBJ2-1|17|TRBD2
CASSRGTSGRAGNEQFF
TGCGCCAGCAGTCGCGGGACTAGCGGGAGGGCAGGTAATGAGCAGTTCTTC
>TRBV7-3|many|TRBJ1-1|13|-
CASSLYWGSEAFF
TGTGCCAGCAGCTTATATTGGGGGTCTGAAGCTTTCTTT
>TRBV7-6|-|TRBJ2-3|19|TRBD2
CASGPRASGSSGAKDTQYF
TGTGCCAGCGGCCCCCGGGCTAGCGGGAGTTCGGGTGCTAAAGATACGCAGTATTTT
>TRBV12-3/TRBV12-4|few|TRBJ1-4|13|-
CASRRGTDEKLFF
TGTGCCAGCAGGCGGGGAACTGATGAAAAACTGTTTTTT
>TRBV19|few|TRBJ2-1|15|TRBD2
CASKQVAGTYNEQFF
TGTGCCAGTAAGCAAGTAGCGGGGACCTACAATGAGCAGTTCTTC
>TRBV20-1|many|TRBJ2-7|13|TRBD1
CSARGQGAGEQYF
TGCAGTGCTAGGGGACAGGGGGCGGGTGAGCAGTACTTC
>TRBV11-2|few|TRBJ2-1|13|-
CASSWGTTNEQFF
TGTGCCAGCAGTTGGGGAACTACCAATGAGCAGTTCTTC
>TRBV29-1|many|TRBJ1-4|12|-
CSAGQPNEKLFF
TGCAGCGCCGGACAGCCAAATGAAAAACTGTTTTTT
>TRBV27|-|TRBJ1-2|13|-
CASGSTGGRGYTF
TGTGCCAGCGGTTCTACGGGCGGGAGAGGCTACACCTTC